This TCR beta chain was identified during a study of blood T cells in healthy people across ages. Findings and limits, study-wide: Any conclusive comparison of naive versus antigen-experienced cells was prevented by using unsorted PBMCs. Estimates of total diversity, which came from one million sequenced T cells, were considered to be underestimates.

Using a J-beta primer mix together with a sample-barcoded 5' primer, a second PCR was run for roughly 6 to 12 cycles. A single record per CDR3 protein comes from TCRdb applying MiXCR to the 5' RACE reads. The sample lists around 1.5 million distinct CDR3 sequences, 59% occurring once. Russia was home to the donors, healthy Caucasian individuals aged about 6 to 100. A word on this clonotype: The antigen remains unidentified. A read error may produce the germline difference seen at one junction end.

Germline CDR1 and CDR2: DFQATT and SNEGSKA (reference sequence). This CDR3 is built from 16 residues. V is TRBV20-1 and J is TRBJ2-1; 9 nucleotides agree with TRBD1. This clonotype was obtained from a man younger than 30 in good health. What was sequenced was blood. The CDR3 here is CSARGWGTGSYNEQFF. The CDR3 DNA follows: TGCAGTGCTAGAGGATGGGGGACAGGGTCCTATAATGAGCAGTTCTTC.